A selection of T cell receptor beta chains follows, all from one sample in a study of blood T cell repertoires in COVID-19. Some clones are missing from TCRdb's copy, which holds only in-frame ones; the method was immunoSEQ multiplex PCR. The table includes about 48,000 clones, around 83% detected once. Material for sequencing was peripheral blood. These receptors were obtained from a human donor in a cohort sampled during active COVID-19. The CDR3 runs from the conserved cysteine through the conserved F or W. The D gene is left open where the match is weak. Rows give clone size only sometimes, using once, few, many, or a class for an expanded clone.

v_call	j_call	d_call	clone_size	cdr3_nt	cdr3_aa
TRBV27	TRBJ2-7	.	.	TGTGCCAGCGACGGGGGTACCTACGAGCAGTACTTC	CASDGGTYEQYF
TRBV5-1	TRBJ1-1	.	.	TGCGCCAGCAGCCTTGGCGGGGGTAGAACTGAAGCTTTCTTT	CASSLGGGRTEAFF
TRBV2	TRBJ1-2	TRBD1	.	TGTGCCAGAGACGGGACAGACTATGGCTACACCTTC	CARDGTDYGYTF
TRBV7-3	TRBJ2-7	.	.	TGTGCCAGCAGCCTACATCGGGGCTACGAGCAGTACTTC	CASSLHRGYEQYF
TRBV20-1	TRBJ1-2	.	.	TGCAGTGCTTACCTGCGTGGCTACACCTTC	CSAYLRGYTF
TRBV7-3	TRBJ2-2	.	.	TGTGCCAGCAGCACGAACAGGGGGGAGCTGTTTTTT	CASSTNRGELFF
TRBV6-5	TRBJ2-5	TRBD2	.	TGTGCCAGCAACGTAGCGGGGGGCCAAGAGACCCAGTACTTC	CASNVAGGQETQYF
TRBV30	TRBJ2-7	TRBD2	.	TGTGCCTGGAGTCCCGGGACTAGCTACGAGCAGTACTTC	CAWSPGTSYEQYF
TRBV30	TRBJ1-6	.	.	TGTGCCTGGAGTAACAGCAATAATTCACCCCTCCACTTT	CAWSNSNNSPLHF
TRBV5-8	TRBJ2-1	TRBD1	.	TGTGCCAGCAGCTTCTCAGACAGGGGCACCTACAATGAGCAGTTCTTC	CASSFSDRGTYNEQFF
TRBV6-5	TRBJ1-5	.	once	TGTGCCAGCAAGAAAGGGGTGAATCAGCCCCAGCATTTT	CASKKGVNQPQHF
TRBV6-5	TRBJ2-7	.	.	TGTGCCAGCAGTTACGGTCGGGACACCTCCTACGAGCAGTACTTC	CASSYGRDTSYEQYF
TRBV5-8	TRBJ1-6	TRBD1	few	TGTGCCAGCAGCTTGGTTGGACAGGGAAGCCCTATTTCACCCCTCCACTTT	CASSLVGQGSPISPLHF
TRBV2	TRBJ2-7	TRBD1	.	TGTGCCAGCAGTCGGGACAGGGCCCACGAGCAGTACTTC	CASSRDRAHEQYF
TRBV5-1	TRBJ2-7	.	.	TGCGCCAGCAGCTTGGGGCAGGGGTTAAGTGGGTCCTACGAGCAGTACTTC	CASSLGQGLSGSYEQYF
TRBV5-1	TRBJ2-3	TRBD2	.	TGCGCCAGCAGCTTGGCCTTAAGCGGGGGAGATACGCAGTATTTT	CASSLALSGGDTQYF
TRBV30	TRBJ2-7	.	.	TGTGCCTGGGGGGGGTGGAGCGGAGGATCCTCCTACGAGCAGTACTTC	CAWGGWSGGSSYEQYF
TRBV7-2	TRBJ2-1	.	.	TGTGCCAGCAGCTTAGGGGGGCAATCCTACAATGAGCAGTTCTTC	CASSLGGQSYNEQFF
TRBV7-2	TRBJ1-6	.	.	TGTGCCAGCAGCCCTAAACGGCTTAAGACAAATTCACCCCTCCACTTT	CASSPKRLKTNSPLHF